This entry lists 31 T cell receptor beta chains sequenced from one sample in a study of blood T cell repertoires in COVID-19. The assay was immunoSEQ multiplex PCR, and TCRdb's table has in-frame clones only and misses some. The sample has under 200,000 clones, 70% to 90% seen once; the top ten hold under 0.85%. Specimen: PBMCs or T cells enriched from blood (not recorded which). Receptors originate from a woman aged 18 to 35 who had recovered from COVID-19.

Note on this clone: Other DNA sequences in this specimen translate into the identical CDR3. The rearrangement links TRBV3-1 (or the pseudogene TRBV3-2) to TRBJ2-7; maybe TRBD2 (5 bases). This CDR3 is built from 11 residues. Germline CDR1 is LGHDT and CDR2 is YNNKEL (reference sequence). The ends were cut back, 3 bases at V and 6 bases at J, with 6 bases in the middle. This chain's CDR3 is CASSQAGEQYF. The CDR3 nucleotides are TGTGCCAGCAGCCAGGCGGGCGAGCAGTACTTC.

The chain employs TRBV6-5 and TRBJ1-1; no firm D call. V was cut by 8 bases and J by 3 bases, with 13 bases left in between. Germline V gene lookup returns CDR1 MNHEY and CDR2 SVGAGI. The CDR3 spans 13 residues. The CDR3 sequence is CASLPTRDTEAFF. For the CDR3, the DNA is TGTGCCAGCCTCCCCACGAGGGACACTGAAGCTTTCTTT.

CDR3: CASALAGAHDTQYF. DNA for the CDR3: TGTGCCAGCGCTTTAGCGGGGGCCCACGATACGCAGTATTTT. The chain is built from TRBV19 and TRBJ2-3; 9 bases agree with TRBD2. The CDR3 runs 14 residues. Germline loops: CDR1 LNHDA, CDR2 SQIVND (reference sequence). The junction had 10 bases not matched to a gene; V was cut back by 9 bases and J by 6 bases.

The gene calls are TRBV15 and TRBJ2-7, with D possibly TRBD2 on 6 matching bases. This CDR3 is 18 amino acids long. Deletions cut 8 bases from V and 3 bases from J, with 29 bases between. Germline-derived CDR1 and CDR2 are LNHNV and YYDKDF (reference sequence). The CDR3 here is CATRHRGLGRSVIYEQYF. The CDR3 coding sequence is TGTGCCACCCGGCATCGCGGGTTGGGGAGGTCCGTTATCTACGAGCAGTACTTC.

A word on this clone: This CDR3 is also generated by other DNA sequences in the sample. The V call is TRBV18, the J call TRBJ1-5; 8 bases are shared with TRBD1. Germline V gene data show CDR1 as KGHSH and CDR2 as LQKENI. V shed 3 bases and J 5 bases; nucleotides not matched to a gene: 3. The CDR3 runs to 14 residues. Written as DNA, the CDR3 is TGTGCCAGCTCACCCGGACAGGGCTATCAGCCCCAGCATTTT. It is translated as CASSPGQGYQPQHF.

This rearrangement joins TRBV10-3 to TRBJ2-3, with TRBD1 matching over 8 bases. Germline assignment: CDR1 ENHRY and CDR2 SYGVKD. There are 17 residues in the CDR3. V was pared by 4 bases and J by 3 bases, with 12 bases of the junction left unmatched. As DNA, the CDR3 is TGTGCCATCAGTGTCAGGGACAGGCGGGTAACGACAGATACGCAGTATTTT. This sequence encodes CAISVRDRRVTTDTQYF.

Only one count was recorded for this clone. The chain uses TRBV2 and TRBJ1-4; 7 bases map to TRBD1. J was trimmed by 4 bases and V by 6 bases; bases with no gene match: 5. CDR1 and CDR2 (germline): SNHLY, FYNNEI. This CDR3 contains 14 residues. The CDR3 sequence is CASSLGQYNEKLFF. The CDR3 DNA reads TGTGCCAGCAGCCTGGGACAGTATAATGAAAAACTGTTTTTT.

The rearrangement links TRBV13 to TRBJ2-5, with 7 bases lining up with TRBD2. Germline assignment: CDR1 PRHDT and CDR2 FYEKMQ (reference sequence). V shed 0 bases, J shed 4 bases, and the junction held 8 bases outside the gene matches. The CDR3 is 16 amino acids. The DNA of the CDR3 is TGTGCCAGCAGCTTAGGAGGCAGGGCGGGAGTAGAGACCCAGTACTTC. This sequence encodes CASSLGGRAGVETQYF.

The CDR3 DNA is TGTGCCAGCAGCGAACCGAAAATCTGGACCGGGACAGGGAAGGTGGGCAATCAGCCCCAGCATTTT. Translated: CASSEPKIWTGTGKVGNQPQHF. This rearrangement joins TRBV3-1 (or the pseudogene TRBV3-2) to TRBJ1-5, with 9 bases that match TRBD1. The germline V gene has CDR1 LGHDT and CDR2 YNNKEL (reference sequence). The V and J ends lost 5 bases and 2 bases, in that order; junction bases with no gene match: 25. This CDR3 contains 22 residues.

V usage is TRBV30 and J usage is TRBJ1-2, with D maybe TRBD1 (6 bases). Germline-derived CDR1 and CDR2 are GTSNPN and SVGIG (reference sequence). V was cut by 0 bases and J by 4 bases, with 9 bases left in between. This CDR3 spans 13 amino acids. The CDR3 region is CAWSVGQRYGYTF. CDR3 nucleotide sequence: TGTGCCTGGAGTGTCGGACAGCGCTATGGCTACACCTTC. The entire variable domain, with the rest obtained from reference TRBV30 and TRBJ1-2, is as follows: SQTIHQWPATLVQPVGSPLSLECTVEGTSNPNLYWYRQAAGRGLQLLFYSVGIGQISSEVPQNLSASRPQDRQFILSSKKLLLSDSGFYLCAWSVGQRYGYTFGSGTRLTVV.

This clone came up a few times. Its ends do not fully match the called genes, so a read error is possible. The J gene is TRBJ1-5, the V gene TRBV2, with D tentatively TRBD1 (6 bases). The length of the CDR3 is 12 residues. Germline assignment: CDR1 SNHLY and CDR2 FYNNEI. The CDR3 region is CASGDRYQPQHF. The CDR3 nucleotides read TGTGCCAGCGGTGACAGGTATCAGCCCCAGCATTTT.

The V call is TRBV9, the J call TRBJ2-3; D is ambiguous. The CDR3 length is 17 residues. The germline V and J ends were trimmed by 0 bases and 5 bases, with 19 bases remaining between them. The germline gives CDR1 SGDLS, CDR2 YYNGEE. The DNA for the CDR3 is TGTGCCAGCAGCGTAGAAAAGCGAGCCCTGGGTTTAGATACGCAGTATTTT. It yields the protein CASSVEKRALGLDTQYF. The whole variable domain, filled in from reference TRBV9 and TRBJ2-3, reads DSGVTQTPKHLITATGQRVTLRCSPRSGDLSVYWYQQSLDQGLQFLIQYYNGEERAKGNILERFSAQQFPDLHSELNLSSLELGDSALYFCASSVEKRALGLDTQYFGPGTRLTVL.

For the CDR3, the DNA is TGTGCCAGCAGCTCTGGGGGACTTATCACCGGGGAGCTGTTTTTT. Encoded protein: CASSSGGLITGELFF. The chain joins TRBV11-3 to TRBJ2-2; possibly TRBD2 for D (6 bases). Germline CDR1 and CDR2: SGHNT and YENEEA. The V gene lost 4 bases and the J gene lost 4 bases, with 13 bases spanning the gap. The CDR3 runs to 15 residues.

On this clone itself: Germline is not matched at one junction end, which may reflect a read error. This chain uses TRBV11-2 with TRBJ2-7; tentative D call: TRBD1 (6 bases). Germline CDR1 is SGHAT and CDR2 is FQNNGV. The CDR3 loop spans 13 amino acids. The CDR3 is CASSQVQGRERYF. CDR3 sequence (DNA): TGTGCCAGCAGCCAAGTACAGGGTAGGGAGCGGTACTTC. Together with reference TRBV11-2 and TRBJ2-7, the CDR3 gives the full variable domain: EAGVAQSPRYKIIEKRQSVAFWCNPISGHATLYWYQQILGQGPKLLIQFQNNGVVDDSQLPKDRFSAERLKGVDSTLKIQPAKLEDSAVYLCASSQVQGRERYFGPGTRLTVT.

The chain uses TRBV29-1 and TRBJ2-1, with 13 bases fitting TRBD2. Trimming cost V 6 bases and J 2 bases; bases outside gene matches: 7. Per germline, CDR1 SQVTM and CDR2 ANQGSEA. The CDR3 spans 16 residues. CDR3 loop: CSVRTSGSGTYNEQFF. The CDR3 coding sequence is TGCAGCGTCCGGACTAGCGGGAGTGGAACCTACAATGAGCAGTTCTTC.

The V gene is TRBV29-1, the J gene TRBJ2-3; D possibly corresponds to TRBD1 (6 bases). Germline lookup yields CDR1 SQVTM and CDR2 ANQGSEA. V lost 7 bases and J 0 bases, leaving 11 bases between the germline ends. This CDR3 contains 13 residues. CDR3 sequence: CSAWTASTDTQYF. CDR3 nucleotide sequence: TGCAGCGCCTGGACAGCTAGCACAGATACGCAGTATTTT.

The rearrangement uses TRBV7-2 and TRBJ2-1; 8 bases line up with TRBD2. The CDR3 is 17 residues long. Germline V gives CDR1 SGHTA, CDR2 FQGNSA. V was pared by 4 bases and J by 2 bases, with 10 bases of the junction left unmatched. CDR3 sequence (DNA): TGTGCCAGCAGCTCGATGGCCGGGACTAGGCCCTACAATGAGCAGTTCTTC. It encodes CASSSMAGTRPYNEQFF.

The V gene is TRBV21-1, the J gene TRBJ2-5; TRBD1 was called by the table and not checked on the DNA. TRBV21-1 is flagged as a pseudogene. The CDR3 covers 16 residues. CDR3 bases: TGTGCCAGCAGCGGTTCGAAGGCAGGGCCCCAAGAGACCCAGTACTTC. Translated: CASSGSKAGPQETQYF.

The chain recombines TRBV7-9 with TRBJ2-7; weak D call: TRBD1 (6 bases). In germline, CDR1 is SEHNR, CDR2 FQNEAQ (reference sequence). The CDR3 runs to 16 residues. Trimming took 4 bases from V and 5 from J, leaving 21 bases between them. CDR3 in DNA: TGTGCCAGCAGCTGGCCTACGGTGGGCAGGGGCGACGAGCAGTACTTC. Residues: CASSWPTVGRGDEQYF.

The rearrangement joins TRBV9 to TRBJ1-2; 9 positions agree with TRBD1. V lost 3 bases, J lost 4 bases, and 7 bases stayed unmatched. The CDR3 runs 15 residues. CDR1 and CDR2 from the germline V gene are SGDLS and YYNGEE. CDR3 in amino acids: CASSGTGGWGYGYTF. The DNA for the CDR3 is TGTGCCAGCAGCGGAACAGGGGGCTGGGGCTATGGCTACACCTTC.

This rearrangement joins TRBV5-1 to TRBJ2-7, with D unclear. The germline V gene encodes CDR1 SGHRS and CDR2 YFSETQ. This CDR3 spans 13 amino acids. The germline V and J ends were trimmed by 7 bases and 4 bases, with 15 bases remaining between them. The CDR3 protein is CASAFSSYYEQYF. CDR3 nucleotide sequence: TGCGCCAGCGCCTTTAGTTCCTATTACGAGCAGTACTTC.

The V gene is TRBV9, the J gene TRBJ2-3, with 10 bases that match TRBD2. CDR3 length: 20 amino acids. Germline V gene lookup returns CDR1 SGDLS and CDR2 YYNGEE. Trimming removed 0 bases from V and 2 bases from J; junction bases left unmatched: 15. The CDR3 loop is CASSVVPGTGSGRPTDTQYF. The DNA of the CDR3 is TGTGCCAGCAGCGTAGTACCCGGGACAGGTAGCGGGAGGCCCACAGATACGCAGTATTTT.

This clone was observed a single time. V and J are TRBV7-2 and TRBJ2-3; 8 bases agree with TRBD2. Germline V gene sequence: CDR1 SGHTA, CDR2 FQGNSA. The CDR3 totals 17 residues. J gave up 3 bases and V 5 bases, and 13 bases lay outside the gene matches. CDR3 nucleotides: TGTGCCAGCAGCCAGAGGACTAGCTCCCTTCGGACAGATACGCAGTATTTT. Translation: CASSQRTSSLRTDTQYF.

The chain has TRBV19 and TRBJ2-1, with TRBD1 identical over 7 bases. The CDR3 runs 15 residues. J gave up 7 bases and V 8 bases, and 14 bases lay outside the gene matches. CDR1 and CDR2 from the germline V gene are LNHDA and SQIVND (reference sequence). The CDR3 loop is CASAGQTGLINEQFF. The CDR3, as DNA: TGTGCCAGTGCCGGACAGACAGGGCTTATTAATGAGCAGTTCTTC.

This sequence joins TRBV2 and TRBJ1-1; TRBD1 matches at 8 bases. The length of the CDR3 is 14 residues. Trimming at V came to 6 bases and at J to 1 base, leaving 4 bases not matched to a gene. The germline V gene has CDR1 SNHLY and CDR2 FYNNEI. CDR3 sequence reads: CASRTGQGNTEAFF. The CDR3 nucleotides read TGTGCCAGCAGAACTGGACAGGGGAACACTGAAGCTTTCTTT.

The V call is TRBV6-5, the J call TRBJ1-1, with D perhaps TRBD1 (5 bases). Trimming pared 11 bases from V and 1 base from J, leaving 14 bases between. The CDR3 is 13 residues long. Germline CDR1 is MNHEY and CDR2 is SVGAGI. The CDR3 sequence: CASYQGQNTEAFF. CDR3 in DNA: TGTGCCTCCTACCAGGGCCAGAACACTGAAGCTTTCTTT.

This clone is a singleton in its sample. This sequence joins TRBV28 and TRBJ1-5; 8 positions match TRBD1. The CDR3 contains 15 residues. V shed 6 bases and J 5 bases; nucleotides not matched to a gene: 9. The germline gives CDR1 MDHEN, CDR2 SYDVKM. This CDR3 reads CASRPQGAAYQPQHF. In DNA, the CDR3 is TGTGCCAGCAGGCCTCAGGGGGCTGCGTATCAGCCCCAGCATTTT.

The V call is TRBV2, the J call TRBJ2-5, with D unresolved. CDR3 length: 14 residues. Trimming stripped 4 bases from V and 2 bases from J, with 11 bases between. CDR1 and CDR2 (germline): SNHLY, FYNNEI. Written as DNA, the CDR3 is TGTGCCAGCAGTGTTTTTCACAATCAAGAGACCCAGTACTTC. As protein: CASSVFHNQETQYF. The full variable domain, completed using reference TRBV2 and TRBJ2-5, is EPEVTQTPSHQVTQMGQEVILRCVPISNHLYFYWYRQILGQKVEFLVSFYNNEISEKSEIFDDQFSVERPDGSNFTLKIRSTKLEDSAMYFCASSVFHNQETQYFGPGTRLLVL.

This chain uses TRBV28 with TRBJ2-1, with 8 bases matching TRBD1. The CDR3 contains 16 residues. From germline, CDR1 is MDHEN and CDR2 SYDVKM. Trimming took 2 bases from V and 3 from J; bases not matched to a gene: 6. The CDR3 sequence is CASSLTTGGIYNEQFF. The DNA for the CDR3 is TGTGCCAGCAGTTTAACAACAGGGGGTATCTACAATGAGCAGTTCTTC. Supplemented by reference TRBV28 and TRBJ2-1, the full variable domain reads DVKVTQSSRYLVKRTGEKVFLECVQDMDHENMFWYRQDPGLGLRLIYFSYDVKMKEKGDIPEGYSVSREKKERFSLILESASTNQTSMYLCASSLTTGGIYNEQFFGPGTRLTVL.

The V call is TRBV4-1, the J call TRBJ2-7, with 8 bases fitting TRBD2. The germline V gene has CDR1 MGHRA and CDR2 YSYEKL. This CDR3 contains 14 residues. Losses at the gene ends were 3 bases for V and 4 bases for J; bases not matched to a gene: 5. The CDR3 reads CASSHRASGYEQYF. The CDR3 DNA reads TGCGCCAGCAGCCATCGGGCTAGCGGGTACGAGCAGTACTTC.

This sequence joins TRBV7-6 and TRBJ1-2; 11 bases map to TRBD1. Germline trimming cut 6 bases from V and 3 bases from J; bases unmatched to any gene: 15. Germline loops: CDR1 SGHVS, CDR2 FNYEAQ. The CDR3 totals 18 residues. The CDR3 nucleotides read TGTGCCAGCAGGGCCGGGACAGGGGGGTCCCCCCCTGACTATGGCTACACCTTC. Protein sequence: CASRAGTGGSPPDYGYTF. Variable domain in full (rest from reference TRBV7-6 and TRBJ1-2): GAGVSQSPRYKVTKRGQDVALRCDPISGHVSLYWYRQALGQGPEFLTYFNYEAQQDKSGLPNDRFSAERPEGSISTLTIQRTEQRDSAMYRCASRAGTGGSPPDYGYTFGSGTRLTVV.